This T cell receptor (beta chain) was captured by sequencing in a study of blood T cells in healthy people across ages. This clonotype was counted between two and nine times. What it binds is unknown. Germline V gene lookup returns CDR1 MNHNS and CDR2 SASEGT. CDR3 length: 14 residues. V was shortened by 3 bases and J by 1 base, with 7 bases between the two germline ends. A second roughly 7 to 11 cycle PCR used barcoded and J-beta primers. Every cDNA molecule carried a tag from a template-switch adaptor bearing 12 random nucleotides. MiXCR was run by TCRdb on the 5' RACE reads, yielding one entry per CDR3 protein. The sample shows 1.5 million to 2 million distinct CDR3 sequences, roughly 52% of them seen only once. Study results and caveats: Higher diversity, along with more naive CD4+ cells, distinguished long-lived donors from aged donors. Roughly linear age-related decline in beta diversity appeared, significant by age 40.

There were at least 5.5 micrograms of total RNA extracted from every sample. The receptor was isolated from a woman aged 40 to 50 in good health. The chain employs TRBV6-1 and TRBJ2-4; D is undetermined. The sample consisted of blood. Here the CDR3 reads CASSEILAKNIQYF. The CDR3 DNA sequence: TGTGCCAGCAGTGAGATCCTCGCCAAAAACATTCAGTACTTC.